Shown below are 30 T cell receptor beta chains from a single sample sequenced in a study of cytomegalovirus exposure and HLA in healthy donors. PCR was performed using 60 Vbeta and 13 Jbeta primers. Data came from immunoSEQ multiplex PCR; TCRdb stores just in-frame clones and leaves some out. This sample has roughly 220,000 clones, with 80% to 85% found just once. Sequencing was carried out using PBMCs. The receptors here all came from a woman aged 40 to 49 in good health and CMV-seronegative.

In DNA form, the CDR3 reads TGTGCCAGCACCCTGGACAGGATGGATACGCAGTATTTT. It specifies CASTLDRMDTQYF. V usage is TRBV7-8 and J usage is TRBJ2-3; 7 bases align to TRBD1. Germline CDR1 is SGHVS and CDR2 is FQNEAQ. Germline trimming cut 7 bases from V and 6 bases from J; bases unmatched to any gene: 7. There are 13 residues in the CDR3.

The J gene is TRBJ1-1, the V gene TRBV5-1; D not resolved. The germline V gene has CDR1 SGHRS and CDR2 YFSETQ. Deletions cut 4 bases from V and 4 bases from J, with 14 bases between. This CDR3 region has 14 residues. The CDR3 region has the DNA TGCGCCAGCAGCGCCGGATGGGAGGGCACTGAAGCTTTCTTT. Its protein product is CASSAGWEGTEAFF.

The chain links TRBV19 to TRBJ2-2, with TRBD1 identical over 9 bases. V trimming: 5 bases; J trimming: 7 bases; junction bases outside the gene matches: 8. Germline assignment: CDR1 LNHDA and CDR2 SQIVND (reference sequence). This CDR3 region has 15 residues. For the CDR3, the DNA is TGTGCCAGTAGTGCTCAGGGACAGGGTCACGGGGAGCTGTTTTTT. It is translated as CASSAQGQGHGELFF.

J is TRBJ2-1 and V is TRBV21-1; the table's D call, TRBD2, has no DNA check behind it. TRBV21-1 is an annotated pseudogene. This CDR3 region has 18 residues. CDR3 in amino acids: CASSKPPDGSGSGNEQFF. The CDR3 region has the DNA TGTGCCAGCAGCAAACCTCCCGATGGGAGCGGGAGCGGCAATGAGCAGTTCTTC.

The chain joins TRBV11-3 to TRBJ1-1; D is undetermined. Germline V gene data show CDR1 as SGHNT and CDR2 as YENEEA. The CDR3 has 12 residues. Deletions cut 6 bases from V and 2 bases from J, with 7 bases between. This chain's CDR3 is CASSETNTEAFF. For the CDR3, the DNA is TGTGCCAGCAGTGAGACAAACACTGAAGCTTTCTTT.

This clone has more than one count but fewer than ten. This chain joins TRBV11-2 and TRBJ1-1, with D uncertain. Trimming removed 2 bases from V and 2 bases from J, with 18 bases in between. The CDR3 contains 17 residues. The germline CDR1 and CDR2 sequences are SGHAT and FQNNGV. The CDR3 region is CASSLTSFGRQNTEAFF. In nucleotides, the CDR3 is TGTGCCAGCAGCTTAACCTCGTTCGGCAGGCAAAACACTGAAGCTTTCTTT.

V is TRBV4-1 and J is TRBJ1-1; D is possibly TRBD1 (6 bases). CDR1 and CDR2 (germline): MGHRA, YSYEKL. Trimming stripped 6 bases from V and 1 base from J, with 12 bases between. The CDR3 extends over 14 amino acids. The CDR3 region is CASRQPGQNTEAFF. The CDR3 DNA is TGCGCCAGCAGACAACCGGGACAGAACACTGAAGCTTTCTTT.

V is TRBV7-2 and J is TRBJ2-7, with D possibly TRBD1 on 5 matching bases. Looked up from germline, CDR1 is SGHTA and CDR2 is FQGNSA. The CDR3 spans 14 residues. The ends were cut back, 1 base at V and 1 base at J, with 8 bases in the middle. The CDR3 DNA sequence: TGTGCCAGCAGCTTAGACAGGATGTCCTACGAGCAGTACTTC. It yields the protein CASSLDRMSYEQYF. Based on the CDR3 plus reference TRBV7-2 and TRBJ2-7, the full variable domain is GAGVSQSPSNKVTEKGKDVELRCDPISGHTALYWYRQSLGQGLEFLIYFQGNSAPDKSGLPSDRFSAERTGGSVSTLTIQRTQQEDSAVYLCASSLDRMSYEQYFGPGTRLTVT.

This sequence joins TRBV5-4 and TRBJ1-6; possibly TRBD1 for D (5 bases). Trimming removed 4 bases at V and 7 bases at J, with 18 bases between. Germline V gene data show CDR1 as SGHNT and CDR2 as YYREEE (reference sequence). The CDR3 spans 16 residues. CDR3 DNA sequence: TGTGCCAGCAGCCGCGGGGGTACCAGGGTAAATTCACCCCTCCACTTT. Translation gives CASSRGGTRVNSPLHF.

The chain uses TRBV7-6 and TRBJ1-1; D may be TRBD1 (6 bases). Trimming stripped 0 bases from V and 4 bases from J, with 12 bases between. There are 15 residues in the CDR3. Germline CDR1 is SGHVS and CDR2 is FNYEAQ. The CDR3: CASSLATGSSTEAFF. The DNA of the CDR3 is TGTGCCAGCAGCTTAGCGACAGGCAGCAGCACTGAAGCTTTCTTT. The variable domain in full, completed from reference TRBV7-6 and TRBJ1-1, reads GAGVSQSPRYKVTKRGQDVALRCDPISGHVSLYWYRQALGQGPEFLTYFNYEAQQDKSGLPNDRFSAERPEGSISTLTIQRTEQRDSAMYRCASSLATGSSTEAFFGQGTRLTVV.

The chain employs TRBV27 and TRBJ2-7; 7 positions match TRBD1. CDR3 length equals 15 residues. J gave up 3 bases and V 5 bases, and 10 bases lay outside the gene matches. Germline assignment: CDR1 MNHEY and CDR2 SMNVEV (reference sequence). DNA of the CDR3: TGTGCCAGCAGTGTGCCGGGACAGACCTTCTACGAGCAGTACTTC. Protein sequence: CASSVPGQTFYEQYF.

CDR3 bases: TGCAGCGTTGATCTAGGAACGGGGCAGCCCCAGCATTTT. Translated: CSVDLGTGQPQHF. The chain employs TRBV29-1 and TRBJ1-5; D not resolved. This CDR3 is built from 13 residues. V gave up 3 bases and J gave up 7 bases, with 13 bases separating them. CDR1 and CDR2 (germline): SQVTM, ANQGSEA.

The genes are TRBV19 and TRBJ2-1; 9 positions match TRBD1. V shed 5 bases, J shed 4 bases, and the junction held 9 bases outside the gene matches. CDR3 length: 16 amino acids. CDR1 is LNHDA and CDR2 is SQIVND in the germline V gene (reference sequence). Here the CDR3 DNA reads TGTGCCAGTAGTTTCGGGACAGGGTCCTCTTACAATGAGCAGTTCTTC. Translation: CASSFGTGSSYNEQFF.

The chain employs TRBV11-2 and TRBJ2-5; TRBD1 might be the D (5 bases). V gave up 3 bases and J gave up 5 bases, with 13 bases separating them. Germline loops: CDR1 SGHAT, CDR2 FQNNGV. This CDR3 has 14 amino acids. DNA for the CDR3: TGTGCCAGCAGCTTGGTTCCAGGGCCGGAGACCCAGTACTTC. Translation: CASSLVPGPETQYF.

The chain has TRBV5-1 and TRBJ2-4, with 11 bases that match TRBD1. The CDR3 spans 16 residues. Trimming took 0 bases from V and 7 from J; bases not matched to a gene: 6. Per the germline V gene, CDR1 is SGHRS and CDR2 is YFSETQ. As DNA, the CDR3 is TGCGCCAGCAGCTTGGAAGGACAGGGGGCATGGAACATTCAGTACTTC. This translates into CASSLEGQGAWNIQYF. Combining the CDR3 with reference TRBV5-1 and TRBJ2-4 gives the whole variable domain KAGVTQTPRYLIKTRGQQVTLSCSPISGHRSVSWYQQTPGQGLQFLFEYFSETQRNKGNFPGRFSGRQFSNSRSEMNVSTLELGDSALYLCASSLEGQGAWNIQYFGAGTRLSVL.

This chain uses TRBV4-1 with TRBJ1-1, with D possibly TRBD1 on 5 matching bases. In germline, CDR1 is MGHRA, CDR2 YSYEKL. CDR3 length: 16 residues. V was pared by 0 bases and J by 0 bases, with 11 bases between. Here the CDR3 reads CASSQDRSGMNTEAFF. The CDR3, as DNA: TGCGCCAGCAGCCAAGATCGGTCAGGGATGAACACTGAAGCTTTCTTT.

The chain combines TRBV6-6 with TRBJ1-2, with 7 bases that match TRBD1. The CDR3 spans 12 residues. The J segment lost 5 bases and the V segment lost 8 bases, leaving 5 bases of the junction unmatched. Germline V gene sequence: CDR1 MNHNY, CDR2 SVGAGI (reference sequence). The CDR3 reads CASRDREYGYTF. CDR3 DNA sequence: TGTGCCAGCCGGGACAGAGAATATGGCTACACCTTC.

The chain carries TRBV19 and TRBJ1-3; TRBD1 matches at 11 bases. This CDR3 has 16 residues. Germline CDR1 is LNHDA and CDR2 is SQIVND (reference sequence). The junction had 5 bases not matched to a gene; V was cut back by 5 bases and J by 2 bases. The CDR3 region has the DNA TGTGCCAGTAGTGCTGGACAGGGGGCTACTGGAAACACCATATATTTT. As protein: CASSAGQGATGNTIYF. Variable domain in full (rest from reference TRBV19 and TRBJ1-3): DGGITQSPKYLFRKEGQNVTLSCEQNLNHDAMYWYRQDPGQGLRLIYYSQIVNDFQKGDIAEGYSVSREKKESFPLTVTSAQKNPTAFYLCASSAGQGATGNTIYFGEGSWLTVV.

The gene calls are TRBV6-5 and TRBJ1-6; weak D call: TRBD1 (6 bases). The CDR3 extends over 16 amino acids. V lost 2 bases and J 0 bases, leaving 8 bases between the germline ends. The germline V gene encodes CDR1 MNHEY and CDR2 SVGAGI. DNA of the CDR3: TGTGCCAGCAGTTACCAGGGGAGCTCCTATAATTCACCCCTCCACTTT. It codes for CASSYQGSSYNSPLHF.

The chain couples TRBV19 to TRBJ1-2, with 7 bases that match TRBD1. The CDR3 sequence is 17 residues long. V trimming: 5 bases; J trimming: 8 bases; junction bases outside the gene matches: 20. The V gene's germline CDR1 is LNHDA and CDR2 SQIVND (reference sequence). As DNA, the CDR3 is TGTGCCAGTAGTTTCCGGGACAGCTCCGGGGGTATTTGGGGCTACACCTTC. The encoded protein is CASSFRDSSGGIWGYTF. Filled out from reference TRBV19 and TRBJ1-2, the complete variable domain reads DGGITQSPKYLFRKEGQNVTLSCEQNLNHDAMYWYRQDPGQGLRLIYYSQIVNDFQKGDIAEGYSVSREKKESFPLTVTSAQKNPTAFYLCASSFRDSSGGIWGYTFGSGTRLTVV.

The gene calls are TRBV11-2 and TRBJ2-7, with D possibly matching TRBD2 (5 bases). Per the germline V gene, CDR1 is SGHAT and CDR2 is FQNNGV. The CDR3 contains 14 residues. V was cut by 1 base and J by 6 bases, with 13 bases left in between. CDR3 loop: CASSLGSPGGEQYF. The CDR3 DNA reads TGTGCCAGCAGCTTAGGATCTCCAGGAGGCGAGCAGTACTTC.

On this clone itself: At one end, the junction sequence differs from germline, possibly due to a read error. The rearrangement uses TRBV7-9 and TRBJ1-2, with a possible D match to TRBD1 (6 bases). This CDR3 region has 18 residues. Germline CDR1 SEHNR, CDR2 FQNEAQ (reference sequence). CDR3 in amino acids: CSSSWGGAGRTLNYGYTF. The CDR3 DNA sequence: TGTTCCAGCAGCTGGGGGGGGGCAGGGAGAACCCTTAACTATGGCTACACCTTC.

V gene TRBV27 combines with J gene TRBJ2-5, with D maybe TRBD2 (6 bases). The CDR3 has 15 amino acids. Between the trimmed V and J ends, which lost 5 bases and 2 bases, there was a span of 15 bases. Germline V lookup: CDR1 MNHEY, CDR2 SMNVEV (reference sequence). The CDR3 protein is CASSPTGLSQETQYF. The CDR3 coding sequence is TGTGCCAGCAGTCCCACGGGACTTTCGCAAGAGACCCAGTACTTC.

The chain is built from TRBV5-1 and TRBJ1-3; no firm D call. V was shortened by 4 bases and J by 6 bases, with 11 bases between the two germline ends. Germline CDR1 reads SGHRS; CDR2 reads YFSETQ. The CDR3 runs to 13 residues. In DNA, the CDR3 is TGCGCCAGCAGCGTGGGAGAGGCAAACACCATATATTTT. It specifies CASSVGEANTIYF.

J is TRBJ1-5 and V is TRBV27, with TRBD1 as a possible D gene (6 bases). The germline gives CDR1 MNHEY, CDR2 SMNVEV (reference sequence). The CDR3 is 14 residues long. The germline V and J ends were trimmed by 5 bases and 5 bases, with 13 bases remaining between them. The CDR3 coding sequence is TGTGCCAGCAGTCTATACAGGGCAGATCAGCCCCAGCATTTT. Protein product: CASSLYRADQPQHF.

V and J are TRBV19 and TRBJ2-1; perhaps TRBD2 as D (6 bases). CDR1 and CDR2 (germline): LNHDA, SQIVND (reference sequence). The CDR3 loop spans 13 amino acids. Trimming took off 7 bases at V and 15 bases at J, with 22 bases between the two ends. The CDR3 loop reads CASTPMGGKNSFF. In DNA form, the CDR3 reads TGTGCCAGTACCCCGATGGGGGGTAAGAATTCGTTCTTC.

The rearrangement uses TRBV27 and TRBJ2-2, with D possibly matching TRBD1 (6 bases). The length of the CDR3 is 16 residues. Germline assignment: CDR1 MNHEY and CDR2 SMNVEV (reference sequence). Trimming left V 1 base short and J 6 bases short, with 15 bases between. The CDR3 region has the DNA TGTGCCAGCAGTTTATATGGCAGGGGTATACCCGGGGAGCTGTTTTTT. Protein: CASSLYGRGIPGELFF.

The J gene is TRBJ1-1, the V gene TRBV9; D may be TRBD1 (5 bases). CDR1 is SGDLS and CDR2 is YYNGEE in the germline V gene. V lost 2 bases and J lost 4, with 12 bases in between. The CDR3 covers 14 residues. For the CDR3, the DNA is TGTGCCAGCAGCGTTGGGGGGGGGACCACTGAAGCTTTCTTT. It is translated as CASSVGGGTTEAFF.

This rearrangement joins TRBV21-1 to TRBJ2-7; TRBD1 is the table's D call, not checked against the DNA. TRBV21-1 is listed as a pseudogene. CDR3 size: 17 residues. The CDR3 DNA sequence: TGTGCCAGTACCGGGACAGGGGGCGTTAGGCACTCCTACGAGCAGTACTTC. Translating it yields CASTGTGGVRHSYEQYF.

This chain uses TRBV18 with TRBJ2-2; 7 nucleotides align to TRBD1. Germline CDR1 is KGHSH and CDR2 is LQKENI. The V segment lost 3 bases and the J segment 3 bases; nucleotides outside the gene matches: 10. The CDR3 consists of 17 residues. This CDR3 reads CASSPFIQGEHTGELFF. The CDR3 DNA sequence: TGTGCCAGCTCACCTTTTATTCAGGGGGAACACACCGGGGAGCTGTTTTTT. Full variable domain (missing parts from reference TRBV18 and TRBJ2-2): NAGVMQNPRHLVRRRGQEARLRCSPMKGHSHVYWYRQLPEEGLKFMVYLQKENIIDESGMPKERFSAEFPKEGPSILRIQQVVRGDSAAYFCASSPFIQGEHTGELFFGEGSRLTVL.